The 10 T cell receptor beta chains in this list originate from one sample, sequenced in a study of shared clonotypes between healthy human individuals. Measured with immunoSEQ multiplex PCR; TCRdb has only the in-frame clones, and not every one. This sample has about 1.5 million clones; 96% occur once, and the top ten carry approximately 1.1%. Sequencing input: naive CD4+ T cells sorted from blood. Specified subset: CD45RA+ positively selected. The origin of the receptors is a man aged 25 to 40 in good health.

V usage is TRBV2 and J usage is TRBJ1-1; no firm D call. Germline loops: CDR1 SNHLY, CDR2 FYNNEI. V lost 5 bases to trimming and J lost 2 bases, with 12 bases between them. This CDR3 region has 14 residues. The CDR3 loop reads CASSWVFANTEAFF. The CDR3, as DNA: TGTGCCAGCAGTTGGGTGTTCGCAAACACTGAAGCTTTCTTT. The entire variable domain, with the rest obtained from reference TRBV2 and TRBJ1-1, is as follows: EPEVTQTPSHQVTQMGQEVILRCVPISNHLYFYWYRQILGQKVEFLVSFYNNEISEKSEIFDDQFSVERPDGSNFTLKIRSTKLEDSAMYFCASSWVFANTEAFFGQGTRLTVV.

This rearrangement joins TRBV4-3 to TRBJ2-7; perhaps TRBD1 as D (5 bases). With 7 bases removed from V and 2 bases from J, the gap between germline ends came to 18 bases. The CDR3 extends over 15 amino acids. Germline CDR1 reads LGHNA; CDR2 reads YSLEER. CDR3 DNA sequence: TGCGCCAGCAAGCCAAGGTTGCAGGGAACCTACGAGCAGTACTTC. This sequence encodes CASKPRLQGTYEQYF.

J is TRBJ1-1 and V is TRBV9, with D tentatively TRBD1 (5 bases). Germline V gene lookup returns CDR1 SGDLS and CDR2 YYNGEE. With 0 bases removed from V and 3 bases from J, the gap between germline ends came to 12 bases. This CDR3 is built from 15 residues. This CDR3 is CASSVASQGYTEAFF. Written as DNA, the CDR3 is TGTGCCAGCAGCGTAGCTTCTCAGGGATACACTGAAGCTTTCTTT.

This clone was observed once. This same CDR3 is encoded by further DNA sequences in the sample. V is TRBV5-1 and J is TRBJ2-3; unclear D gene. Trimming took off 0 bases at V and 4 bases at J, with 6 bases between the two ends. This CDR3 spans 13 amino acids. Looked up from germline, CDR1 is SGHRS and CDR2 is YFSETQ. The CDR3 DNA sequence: TGCGCCAGCAGCTTGGTTGCGGCAGATACGCAGTATTTT. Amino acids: CASSLVAADTQYF.

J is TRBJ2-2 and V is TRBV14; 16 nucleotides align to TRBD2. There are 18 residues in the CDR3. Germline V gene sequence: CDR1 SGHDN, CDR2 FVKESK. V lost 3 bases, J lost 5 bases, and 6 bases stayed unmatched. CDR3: CASSQGLAGGIRTGELFF. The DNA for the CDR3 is TGTGCCAGCAGCCAGGGACTAGCGGGAGGGATCCGGACCGGGGAGCTGTTTTTT.

The CDR3 nucleotides read TGCGCCAGCAGCTTGGTTTGGGACTCTGGAAACACCATATATTTT. Translated, it gives CASSLVWDSGNTIYF. The genes are TRBV5-1 and TRBJ1-3; D call uncertain. The V end was cut by 0 bases, the J end by 0 bases, with 7 bases between. This CDR3 spans 15 amino acids. Germline CDR1 reads SGHRS; CDR2 reads YFSETQ.

CDR3 coding DNA: TGTGCCAGCAGTGGCTCGGGACAGAGCAATCAGCCCCAGCATTTT. Translation: CASSGSGQSNQPQHF. This chain uses TRBV6-1 with TRBJ1-5; 7 bases are shared with TRBD1. Per the germline V gene, CDR1 is MNHNS and CDR2 is SASEGT. Trimming at V came to 4 bases and at J to 1 base, leaving 4 bases not matched to a gene. CDR3 size: 15 residues.

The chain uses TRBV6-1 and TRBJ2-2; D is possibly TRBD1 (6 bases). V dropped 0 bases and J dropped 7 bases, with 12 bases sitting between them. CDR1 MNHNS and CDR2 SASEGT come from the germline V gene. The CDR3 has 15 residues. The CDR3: CASSEAAGGLGELFF. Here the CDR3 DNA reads TGTGCCAGCAGTGAAGCGGCTGGGGGCCTCGGGGAGCTGTTTTTT.

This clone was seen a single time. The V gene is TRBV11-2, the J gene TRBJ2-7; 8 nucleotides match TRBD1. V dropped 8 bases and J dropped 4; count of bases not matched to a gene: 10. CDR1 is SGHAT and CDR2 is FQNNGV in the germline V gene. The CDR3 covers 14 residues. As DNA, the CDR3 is TGTGCCAGCGGCAAGACAGGGGTAGGATACGAGCAGTACTTC. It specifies CASGKTGVGYEQYF.

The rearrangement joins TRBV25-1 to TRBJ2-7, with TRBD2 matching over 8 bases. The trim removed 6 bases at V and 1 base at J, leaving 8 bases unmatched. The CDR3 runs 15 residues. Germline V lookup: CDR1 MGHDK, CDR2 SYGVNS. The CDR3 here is CASRPPGLVSYEQYF. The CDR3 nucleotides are TGTGCCAGCAGACCCCCGGGACTAGTGTCCTACGAGCAGTACTTC.